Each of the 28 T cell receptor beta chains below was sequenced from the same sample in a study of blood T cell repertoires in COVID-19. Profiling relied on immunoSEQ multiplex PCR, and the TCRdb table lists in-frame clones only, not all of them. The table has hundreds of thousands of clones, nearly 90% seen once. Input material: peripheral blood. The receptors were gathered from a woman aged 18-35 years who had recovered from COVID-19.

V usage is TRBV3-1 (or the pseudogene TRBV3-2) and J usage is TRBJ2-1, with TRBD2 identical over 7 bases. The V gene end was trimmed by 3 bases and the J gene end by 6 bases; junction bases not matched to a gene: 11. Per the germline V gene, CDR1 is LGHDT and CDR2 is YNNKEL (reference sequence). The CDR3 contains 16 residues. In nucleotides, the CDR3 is TGTGCCAGCAGCCAGAGGGCGGGAGCCCAGGGCAATGAGCAGTTCTTC. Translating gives CASSQRAGAQGNEQFF.

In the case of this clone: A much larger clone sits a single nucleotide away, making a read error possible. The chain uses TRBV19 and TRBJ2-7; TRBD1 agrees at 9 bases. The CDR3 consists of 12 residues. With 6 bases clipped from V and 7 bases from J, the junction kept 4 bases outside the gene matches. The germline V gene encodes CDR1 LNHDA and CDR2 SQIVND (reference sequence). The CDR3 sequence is CASSWTGEEQYF. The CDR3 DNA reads TGTGCCAGTAGCTGGACAGGGGAAGAGCAGTACTTC.

The CDR3 DNA reads TGTGCCAGCAGTGGCCCGGGCGGGGAGGTCTCCTACAATGAGCAGTTCTTC. It translates to CASSGPGGEVSYNEQFF. The J gene is TRBJ2-1, the V gene TRBV25-1; a weak D match, TRBD2 (6 bases). Germline values: CDR1 MGHDK, CDR2 SYGVNS. The CDR3 runs 17 residues. V was trimmed by 4 bases and J by 0 bases, leaving 16 bases between them.

CDR3 residues: CASSQYDGRPTEETQYF. DNA of the CDR3: TGCGCCAGCAGCCAATACGACGGGAGGCCAACCGAAGAGACCCAGTACTTC. J is TRBJ2-5 and V is TRBV4-1; 7 positions agree with TRBD2. Germline V gene lookup returns CDR1 MGHRA and CDR2 YSYEKL. This CDR3 is 17 amino acids long. V dropped 2 bases and J dropped 3; count of bases not matched to a gene: 12.

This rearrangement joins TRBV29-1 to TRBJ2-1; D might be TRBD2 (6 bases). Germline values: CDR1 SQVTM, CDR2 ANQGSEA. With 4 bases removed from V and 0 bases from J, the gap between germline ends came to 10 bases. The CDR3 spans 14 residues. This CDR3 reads CSVGRGGSYNEQFF. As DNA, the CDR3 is TGCAGCGTTGGGAGGGGCGGCTCCTACAATGAGCAGTTCTTC.

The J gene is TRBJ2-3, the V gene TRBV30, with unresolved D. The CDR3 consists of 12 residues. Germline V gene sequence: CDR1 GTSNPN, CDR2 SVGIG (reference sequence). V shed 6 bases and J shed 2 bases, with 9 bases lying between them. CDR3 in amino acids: CACELVTDTQYF. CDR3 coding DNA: TGTGCCTGCGAGCTTGTCACAGATACGCAGTATTTT.

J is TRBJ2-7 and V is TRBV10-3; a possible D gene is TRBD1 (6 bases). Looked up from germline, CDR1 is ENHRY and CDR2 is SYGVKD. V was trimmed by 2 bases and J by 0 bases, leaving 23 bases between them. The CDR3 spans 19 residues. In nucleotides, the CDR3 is TGTGCCATCAGTGAGCCTCGACATCTACCAAGGGGGAACTCCTACGAGCAGTACTTC. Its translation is CAISEPRHLPRGNSYEQYF.

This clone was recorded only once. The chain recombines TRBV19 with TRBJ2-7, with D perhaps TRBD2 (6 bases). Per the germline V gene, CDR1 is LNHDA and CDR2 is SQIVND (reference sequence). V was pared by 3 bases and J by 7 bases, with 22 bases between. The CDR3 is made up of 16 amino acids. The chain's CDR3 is CASSMRGGGLGREQYF. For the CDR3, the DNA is TGTGCCAGTAGTATGCGGGGTGGAGGCCTTGGGAGAGAGCAGTACTTC.

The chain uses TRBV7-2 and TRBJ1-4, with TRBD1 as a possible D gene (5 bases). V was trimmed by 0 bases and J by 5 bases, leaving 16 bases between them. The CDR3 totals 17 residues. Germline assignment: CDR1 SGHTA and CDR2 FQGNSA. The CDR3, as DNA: TGTGCCAGCAGCTTAGCCACCTCGGGGGGACTCAATGAAAAACTGTTTTTT. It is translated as CASSLATSGGLNEKLFF.

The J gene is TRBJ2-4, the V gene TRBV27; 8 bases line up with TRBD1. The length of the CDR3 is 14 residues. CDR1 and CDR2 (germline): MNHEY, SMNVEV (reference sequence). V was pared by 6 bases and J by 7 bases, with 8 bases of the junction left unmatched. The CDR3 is CASRSYHRGNIQYF. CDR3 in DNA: TGTGCCAGCAGGTCGTATCACAGGGGGAACATTCAGTACTTC.

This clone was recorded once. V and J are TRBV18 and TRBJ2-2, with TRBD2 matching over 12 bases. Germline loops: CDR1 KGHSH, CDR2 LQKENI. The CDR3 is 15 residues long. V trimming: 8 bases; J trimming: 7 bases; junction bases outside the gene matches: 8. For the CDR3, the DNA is TGTGCCAGCAACCCGGGACTAGCGGGCGGCGGGGAGCTGTTTTTT. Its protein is CASNPGLAGGGELFF.

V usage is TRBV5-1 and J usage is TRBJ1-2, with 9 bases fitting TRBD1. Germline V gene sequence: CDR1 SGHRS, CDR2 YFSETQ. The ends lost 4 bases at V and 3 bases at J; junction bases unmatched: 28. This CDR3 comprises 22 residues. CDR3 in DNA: TGCGCCAGCAGCCCGACCCGCCGGGACAGGGAGGTCGTGGGTTGGAGGGACTATGGCTACACCTTC. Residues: CASSPTRRDREVVGWRDYGYTF.

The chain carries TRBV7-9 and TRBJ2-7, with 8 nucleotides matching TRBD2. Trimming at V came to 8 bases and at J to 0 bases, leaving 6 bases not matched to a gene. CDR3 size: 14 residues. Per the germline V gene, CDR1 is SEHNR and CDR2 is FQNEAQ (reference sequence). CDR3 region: CASRGGDGSYEQYF. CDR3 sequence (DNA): TGTGCCAGCCGGGGGGGGGACGGCTCCTACGAGCAGTACTTC. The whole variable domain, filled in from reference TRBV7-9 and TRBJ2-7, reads DTGVSQNPRHKITKRGQNVTFRCDPISEHNRLYWYRQTLGQGPEFLTYFQNEAQLEKSRLLSDRFSAERPKGSFSTLEIQRTEQGDSAMYLCASRGGDGSYEQYFGPGTRLTVT.

The CDR3 sequence: CATSRFTSYNEQFF. The CDR3 DNA reads as TGTGCCACCAGCAGGTTCACTAGCTACAATGAGCAGTTCTTC. The chain is built from TRBV15 and TRBJ2-1; weak D call: TRBD2 (5 bases). Germline V gene lookup returns CDR1 LNHNV and CDR2 YYDKDF (reference sequence). Trimming left V 3 bases short and J 3 bases short, with 9 bases between. The CDR3 covers 14 residues.

CDR3 sequence reads: CASSVQGNTEAFF. CDR3 DNA sequence: TGTGCCAGCAGCGTGCAGGGGAACACTGAAGCTTTCTTT. The chain recombines TRBV5-5 with TRBJ1-1; tentatively, D is TRBD1 (5 bases). The CDR3 runs to 13 residues. The germline V gene has CDR1 SGHKS and CDR2 YYEKEE (reference sequence). The germline V and J ends were trimmed by 4 bases and 1 base, with 8 bases remaining between them.

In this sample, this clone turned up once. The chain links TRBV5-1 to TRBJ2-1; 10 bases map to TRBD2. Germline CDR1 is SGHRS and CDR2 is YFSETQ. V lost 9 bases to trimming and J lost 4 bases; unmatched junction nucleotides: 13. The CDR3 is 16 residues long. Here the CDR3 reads CATALLAGRTYNEQFF. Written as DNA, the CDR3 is TGCGCCACCGCCTTACTAGCGGGAAGAACTTACAATGAGCAGTTCTTC.

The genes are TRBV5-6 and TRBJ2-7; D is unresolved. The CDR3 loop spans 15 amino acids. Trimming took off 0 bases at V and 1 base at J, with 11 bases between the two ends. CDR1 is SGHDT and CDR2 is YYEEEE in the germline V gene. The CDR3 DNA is TGTGCCAGCAGCTTGGCAGGCTACAAATCCTACGAGCAGTACTTC. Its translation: CASSLAGYKSYEQYF.

CDR3: CASSLSSGSLGTDTQYF. The CDR3 coding sequence is TGCGCCAGCAGCTTATCTAGCGGGAGTTTGGGCACAGATACGCAGTATTTT. This chain connects TRBV5-1 to TRBJ2-3, with 10 bases lining up with TRBD2. Germline assignment: CDR1 SGHRS and CDR2 YFSETQ. The CDR3 is made up of 17 amino acids. J was trimmed by 1 base and V by 2 bases; bases with no gene match: 7.

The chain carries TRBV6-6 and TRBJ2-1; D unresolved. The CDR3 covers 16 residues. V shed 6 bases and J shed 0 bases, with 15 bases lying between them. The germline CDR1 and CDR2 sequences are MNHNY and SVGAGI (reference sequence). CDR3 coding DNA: TGTGCCAGCAGACCCCTGGGCACCAGCTCCTACAATGAGCAGTTCTTC. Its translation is CASRPLGTSSYNEQFF.

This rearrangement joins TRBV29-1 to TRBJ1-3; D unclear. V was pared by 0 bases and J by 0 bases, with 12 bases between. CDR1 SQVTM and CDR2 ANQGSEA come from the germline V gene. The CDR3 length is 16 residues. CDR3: CSVEDGPGTSGNTIYF. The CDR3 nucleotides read TGCAGCGTTGAAGATGGCCCAGGAACCTCTGGAAACACCATATATTTT.

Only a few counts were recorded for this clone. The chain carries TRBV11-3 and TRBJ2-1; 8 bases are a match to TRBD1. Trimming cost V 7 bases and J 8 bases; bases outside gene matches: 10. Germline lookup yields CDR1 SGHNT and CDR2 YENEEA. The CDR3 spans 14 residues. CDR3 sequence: CASKNQGAGDEQFF. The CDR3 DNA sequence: TGTGCCAGCAAGAATCAGGGGGCTGGGGATGAGCAGTTCTTC.

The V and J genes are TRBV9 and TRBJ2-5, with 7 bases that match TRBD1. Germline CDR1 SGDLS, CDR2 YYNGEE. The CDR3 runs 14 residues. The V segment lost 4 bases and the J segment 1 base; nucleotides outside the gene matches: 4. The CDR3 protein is CASSPWTGQETQYF. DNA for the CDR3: TGTGCCAGCAGCCCTTGGACAGGCCAAGAGACCCAGTACTTC. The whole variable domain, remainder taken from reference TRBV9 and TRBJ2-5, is DSGVTQTPKHLITATGQRVTLRCSPRSGDLSVYWYQQSLDQGLQFLIQYYNGEERAKGNILERFSAQQFPDLHSELNLSSLELGDSALYFCASSPWTGQETQYFGPGTRLLVL.

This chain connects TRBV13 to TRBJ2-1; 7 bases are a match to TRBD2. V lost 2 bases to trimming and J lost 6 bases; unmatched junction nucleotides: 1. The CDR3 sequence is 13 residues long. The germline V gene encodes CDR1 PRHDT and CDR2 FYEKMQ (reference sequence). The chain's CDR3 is CASSLLAVNEQFF. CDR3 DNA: TGTGCCAGCAGCTTACTAGCGGTCAATGAGCAGTTCTTC.

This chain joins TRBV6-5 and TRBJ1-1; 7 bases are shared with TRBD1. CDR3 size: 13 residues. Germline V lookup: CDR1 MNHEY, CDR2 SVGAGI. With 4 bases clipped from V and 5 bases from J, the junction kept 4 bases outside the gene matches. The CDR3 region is CASSSRQGTEAFF. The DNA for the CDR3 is TGTGCCAGCAGTTCCAGACAGGGAACTGAAGCTTTCTTT.

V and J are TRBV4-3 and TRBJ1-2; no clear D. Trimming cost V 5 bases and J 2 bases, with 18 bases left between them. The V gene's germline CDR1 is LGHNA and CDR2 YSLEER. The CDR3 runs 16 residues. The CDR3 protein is CASSGTSGGSNYGYTF. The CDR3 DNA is TGCGCCAGCAGCGGAACCAGTGGAGGGAGCAACTATGGCTACACCTTC.

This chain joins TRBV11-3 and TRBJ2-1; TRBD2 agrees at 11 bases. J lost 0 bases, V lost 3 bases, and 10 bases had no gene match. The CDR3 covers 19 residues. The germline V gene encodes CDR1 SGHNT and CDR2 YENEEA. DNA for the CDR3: TGTGCCAGCAGCTTCGTGGCTAGCGGGAGGTCGAGCTCCTACAATGAGCAGTTCTTC. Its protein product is CASSFVASGRSSSYNEQFF. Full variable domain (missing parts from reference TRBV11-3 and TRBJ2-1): EAGVVQSPRYKIIEKKQPVAFWCNPISGHNTLYWYLQNLGQGPELLIRYENEEAVDDSQLPKDRFSAERLKGVDSTLKIQPAELGDSAVYLCASSFVASGRSSSYNEQFFGPGTRLTVL.

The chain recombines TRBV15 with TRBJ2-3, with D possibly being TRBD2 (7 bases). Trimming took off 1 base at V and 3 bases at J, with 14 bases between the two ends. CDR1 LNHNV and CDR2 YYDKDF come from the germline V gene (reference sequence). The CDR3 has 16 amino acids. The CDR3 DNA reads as TGTGCCACCAGCAGAGGTCCCGGGGGGCGGACAGATACGCAGTATTTT. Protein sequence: CATSRGPGGRTDTQYF.

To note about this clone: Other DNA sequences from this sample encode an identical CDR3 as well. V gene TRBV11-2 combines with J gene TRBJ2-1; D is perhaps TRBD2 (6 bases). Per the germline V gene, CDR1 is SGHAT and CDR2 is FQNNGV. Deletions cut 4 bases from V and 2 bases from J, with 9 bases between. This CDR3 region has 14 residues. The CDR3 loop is CASSSLAAYNEQFF. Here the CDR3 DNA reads TGTGCCAGCAGCTCACTAGCCGCCTACAATGAGCAGTTCTTC.